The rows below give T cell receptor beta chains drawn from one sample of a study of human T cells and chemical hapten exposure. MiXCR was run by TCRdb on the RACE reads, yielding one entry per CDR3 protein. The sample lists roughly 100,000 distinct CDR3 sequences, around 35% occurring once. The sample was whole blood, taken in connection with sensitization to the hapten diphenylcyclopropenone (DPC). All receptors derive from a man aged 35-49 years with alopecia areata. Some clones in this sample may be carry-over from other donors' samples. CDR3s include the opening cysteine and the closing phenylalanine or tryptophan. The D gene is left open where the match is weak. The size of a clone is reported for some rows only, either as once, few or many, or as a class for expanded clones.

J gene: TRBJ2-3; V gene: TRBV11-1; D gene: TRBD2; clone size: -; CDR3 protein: CASSLLAGVGADTQYF; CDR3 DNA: TGTGCCAGCAGCTTGTTAGCGGGAGTCGGGGCAGATACGCAGTATTTT
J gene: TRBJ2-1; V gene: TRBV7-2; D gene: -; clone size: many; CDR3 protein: CASSLARVYNEQFF; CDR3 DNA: TGTGCCAGCAGCTTAGCCAGGGTCTACAATGAGCAGTTCTTC
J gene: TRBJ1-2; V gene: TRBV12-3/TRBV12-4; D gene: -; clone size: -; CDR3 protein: CASSLGGIGNYGYTF; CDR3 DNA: TGTGCCAGCAGCCTGGGGGGGATCGGTAACTATGGCTACACCTTC
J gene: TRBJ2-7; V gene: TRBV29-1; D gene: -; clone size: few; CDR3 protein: CSVEAESSYEQYF; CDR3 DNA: TGCAGCGTTGAAGCGGAGAGCTCCTACGAGCAGTACTTC
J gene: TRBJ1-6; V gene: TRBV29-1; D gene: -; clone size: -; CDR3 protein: CSARDLESSPLHF; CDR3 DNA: TGCAGCGCGAGGGACCTCGAGAGTTCACCCCTCCACTTT
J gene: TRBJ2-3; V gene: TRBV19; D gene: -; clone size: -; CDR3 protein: CASSTAKSGATDTQYF; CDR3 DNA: TGTGCCAGTAGTACGGCCAAGAGCGGAGCCACAGATACGCAGTATTTT
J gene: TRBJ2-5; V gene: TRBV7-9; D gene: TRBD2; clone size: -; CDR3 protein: CASSPYRRGEETQYF; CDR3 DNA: TGTGCCAGCAGCCCATACCGACGGGGGGAAGAGACCCAGTACTTC
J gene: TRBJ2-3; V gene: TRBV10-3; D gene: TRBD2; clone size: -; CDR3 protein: CAIRAGLAGESTDTQYF; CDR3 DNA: TGTGCCATCAGAGCAGGACTAGCGGGAGAGAGCACAGATACGCAGTATTTT
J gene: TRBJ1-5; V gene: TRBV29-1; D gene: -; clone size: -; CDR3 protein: CSVGHMPNQPQHF; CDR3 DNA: TGCAGCGTTGGACATATGCCCAATCAGCCCCAGCATTTT
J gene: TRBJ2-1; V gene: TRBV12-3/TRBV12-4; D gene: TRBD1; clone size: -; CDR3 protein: CASSPDRANEQFF; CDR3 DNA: TGTGCCAGCAGTCCCGACAGGGCTAATGAGCAGTTCTTC
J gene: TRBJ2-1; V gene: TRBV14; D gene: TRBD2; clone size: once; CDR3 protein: CASSQQQRGNEQFF; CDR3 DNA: TGTGCCAGCAGCCAACAACAGCGGGGCAATGAGCAGTTCTTC
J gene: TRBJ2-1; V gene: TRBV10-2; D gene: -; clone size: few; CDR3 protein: CASSEKAPLIGFF; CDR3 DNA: TGCGCCAGCAGTGAGAAGGCACCGCTTATTGGGTTCTTC
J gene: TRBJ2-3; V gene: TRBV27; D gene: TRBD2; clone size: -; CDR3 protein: CASSSPTSGRTQYF; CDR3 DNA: TGTGCCAGCAGTTCCCCGACTAGCGGGCGCACGCAGTATTTT
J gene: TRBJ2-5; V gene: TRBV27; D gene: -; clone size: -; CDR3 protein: CASSSPGRIGKTQYF; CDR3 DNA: TGTGCCAGCAGTTCCCCCGGCAGGATAGGGAAGACCCAGTACTTC
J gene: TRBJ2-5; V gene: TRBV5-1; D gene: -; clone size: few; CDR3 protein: CASSLAGGGKTQYF; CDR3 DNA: TGCGCCAGCAGCTTGGCCGGGGGCGGAAAGACCCAGTACTTC
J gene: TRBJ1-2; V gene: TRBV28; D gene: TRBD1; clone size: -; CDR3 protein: CASSFERRGRGHF; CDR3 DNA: TGTGCCAGCAGTTTTGAACGCAGGGGGCGCGGACACTTC
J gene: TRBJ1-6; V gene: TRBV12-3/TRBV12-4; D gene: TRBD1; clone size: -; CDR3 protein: CASSFGQGNSPLHF; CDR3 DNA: TGTGCCAGCAGTTTCGGACAGGGGAATTCACCCCTCCACTTT
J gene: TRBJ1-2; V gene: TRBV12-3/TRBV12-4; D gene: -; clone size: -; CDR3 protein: CASNSPRSGYGYTF; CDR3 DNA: TGTGCCAGCAACTCCCCACGGTCGGGTTATGGCTACACCTTC
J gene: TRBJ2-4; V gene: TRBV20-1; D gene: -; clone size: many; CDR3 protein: CSARDPGPRAKNIQYF; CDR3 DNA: TGCAGTGCTAGGGATCCGGGACCAAGAGCCAAAAACATTCAGTACTTC
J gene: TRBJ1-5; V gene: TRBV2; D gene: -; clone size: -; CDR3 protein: CASVAGNNQPQHF; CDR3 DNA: TGTGCCAGCGTCGCAGGAAACAATCAGCCCCAGCATTTT
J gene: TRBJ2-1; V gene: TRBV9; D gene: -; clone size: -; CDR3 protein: CASSVGGRSPDNEQFF; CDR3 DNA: TGTGCCAGCAGCGTAGGAGGACGGAGCCCGGACAATGAGCAGTTCTTC
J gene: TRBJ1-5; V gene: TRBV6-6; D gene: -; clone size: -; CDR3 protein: CASAKNQPQHF; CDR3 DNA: TGTGCCAGCGCAAAGAATCAGCCCCAGCATTTT
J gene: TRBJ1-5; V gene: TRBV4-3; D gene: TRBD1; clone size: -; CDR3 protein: CASSQDYRGFGGNQPQHF; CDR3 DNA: TGCGCCAGCAGCCAAGATTACAGGGGTTTTGGGGGCAATCAGCCCCAGCATTTT
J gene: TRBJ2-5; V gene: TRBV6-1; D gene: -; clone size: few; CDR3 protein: CASSDLEATCGETQYF; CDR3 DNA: TGTGCCAGCAGTGATTTGGAGGCTACGTGTGGGGAGACCCAGTACTTC
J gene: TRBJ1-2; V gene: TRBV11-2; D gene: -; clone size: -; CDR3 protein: CASKLGGSIGYTF; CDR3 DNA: TGTGCCAGCAAGTTGGGAGGAAGCATCGGCTACACCTTC
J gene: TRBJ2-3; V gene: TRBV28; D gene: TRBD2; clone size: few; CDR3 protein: CASSPIPSGGRTDTQYF; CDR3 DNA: TGTGCCAGCAGTCCCATCCCTAGCGGAGGCCGGACAGATACGCAGTATTTT